The present T cell receptor beta chain was sequenced within a study of molecular identifiers for immune sequencing clone quantification. Regarding the study as a whole: The study found clones above 20 RNA copies held over 99% of effector molecules and under 1% in naive cells.

TCRdb ran MiXCR on the PCR reads and lists one entry per CDR3 protein. The top ten clones hold about 0.7% of a sample with a few hundred thousand distinct CDR3 sequences, roughly 24% of them seen once. Construction of naive CD8 libraries employed roughly 20,000 to 1,000,000 sorted cells together with 10%, 30% or 50% RNA. When naive CD8 T cells were sorted, they were gated as CD8+CD4-CCR7+CD45RA+. This CDR3 contains 16 residues. Trimming removed 2 bases from V and 0 bases from J, with 12 bases in between. CDR1 and CDR2 (germline): MDHEN, SYDVKM. This clonotype was detected many times. Antigen unknown. This rearrangement joins TRBV28 to TRBJ2-3; D not certain. The clonotype was recovered from a human donor in good health. Some libraries in this study had Jurkat cell RNA spiked in. The specimen sequenced was naive CD8+ T cells from blood, with Jurkat cell RNA spiked in. Subset meaning: FACS-sorted CD8+CD4-CCR7+CD45RA+ naive T cells. The DNA of the CDR3 is TGTGCCAGCAGTTTAGGCAGGACCAAGAGCACAGATACGCAGTATTTT. It yields the protein CASSLGRTKSTDTQYF.